The 13 T cell receptor beta chains presented below share a single source sample, sequenced in a study of blood T cell repertoires in COVID-19. Assay: immunoSEQ multiplex PCR; the TCRdb copy retains only in-frame clones and omits some. The sample has under 300,000 clones, 87% seen once; the top ten hold about 6.3%. The sequenced sample was PBMCs or T cells enriched from blood (not recorded which). These receptors came from a woman aged 25 to 45 with acute COVID-19.

The chain combines TRBV11-2 with TRBJ2-5; D ambiguous. This CDR3 contains 16 residues. Trimming shortened V by 2 bases and J by 5 bases, and 18 bases separated the two germline ends. The germline V gene has CDR1 SGHAT and CDR2 FQNNGV. The CDR3 sequence is CASSLSVDGRRETQYF. In DNA, the CDR3 is TGTGCCAGCAGCTTAAGCGTCGACGGAAGGCGGGAGACCCAGTACTTC.

CDR3 bases: TGTGCCAGCAGCTTAACCCCGGGACAGGGGAAAGCTTTCTTT. It codes for CASSLTPGQGKAFF. The chain combines TRBV7-8 with TRBJ1-1, with TRBD1 matching over 10 bases. The CDR3 totals 14 residues. Germline V CDR1 and CDR2: SGHVS, FQNEAQ. V dropped 2 bases and J dropped 9; count of bases not matched to a gene: 6.

The rearrangement links TRBV6-5 to TRBJ1-5; 10 nucleotides line up with TRBD1. There are 15 residues in the CDR3. Germline assignment: CDR1 MNHEY and CDR2 SVGAGI. Trimming removed 10 bases from V and 2 bases from J; junction bases left unmatched: 8. The CDR3 protein is CATASGTGGNQPQHF. Here the CDR3 DNA reads TGTGCCACGGCTTCGGGGACAGGGGGCAATCAGCCCCAGCATTTT.

The chain joins TRBV27 to TRBJ2-3; 8 bases line up with TRBD2. Germline trimming cut 2 bases from V and 6 bases from J; bases unmatched to any gene: 7. Germline V gene lookup returns CDR1 MNHEY and CDR2 SMNVEV (reference sequence). The CDR3 covers 15 residues. The CDR3 DNA reads TGTGCCAGCAGTTTAGGGGGCGGGGGGCGTGATACGCAGTATTTT. Amino acid sequence: CASSLGGGGRDTQYF.

The chain joins TRBV5-5 to TRBJ2-1; 10 bases match TRBD2. CDR3 length: 16 amino acids. V lost 4 bases and J lost 8; bases outside the gene matches: 12. The germline V gene has CDR1 SGHKS and CDR2 YYEKEE (reference sequence). The CDR3 coding sequence is TGTGCCAGCAGCCCTTCCGGGACTAGCGCTCTCGATGAGCAGTTCTTC. It specifies CASSPSGTSALDEQFF. Full variable domain (rest looked up from reference TRBV5-5 and TRBJ2-1): DAGVTQSPTHLIKTRGQQVTLRCSPISGHKSVSWYQQVLGQGPQFIFQYYEKEERGRGNFPDRFSARQFPNYSSELNVNALLLGDSALYLCASSPSGTSALDEQFFGPGTRLTVL.

The chain carries TRBV7-8 and TRBJ2-1; tentative D call: TRBD2 (6 bases). The CDR3 runs to 15 residues. V lost 4 bases, J lost 2 bases, and 12 bases lay in between. The germline gives CDR1 SGHVS, CDR2 FQNEAQ. The CDR3 loop is CASSSGLRPYNEQFF. DNA for the CDR3: TGTGCCAGCAGCTCGGGACTCCGCCCCTACAATGAGCAGTTCTTC.

The chain uses TRBV28 and TRBJ2-7; a weak D match, TRBD2 (6 bases). This CDR3 has 14 amino acids. V lost 7 bases, J lost 2 bases, and 15 bases lay in between. Germline lookup yields CDR1 MDHEN and CDR2 SYDVKM. CDR3 sequence (DNA): TGTGCCAGCAACCCCGGGAGACGTCCCTACGAGCAGTACTTC. Its translation: CASNPGRRPYEQYF.

J is TRBJ2-1 and V is TRBV4-2; 12 positions match TRBD2. The germline V gene encodes CDR1 LGHNA and CDR2 YNFKEQ. This CDR3 is 17 amino acids long. The junction had 10 bases not matched to a gene; V was cut back by 1 base and J by 9 bases. The CDR3 loop reads CASSQAPLAGGEGEQFF. DNA of the CDR3: TGTGCCAGCAGCCAAGCCCCACTAGCGGGGGGCGAGGGTGAGCAGTTCTTC.

The chain combines TRBV2 with TRBJ1-1; D call uncertain. This CDR3 is 14 amino acids long. V was clipped by 3 bases and J by 2 bases, with 10 bases between them. CDR1 is SNHLY and CDR2 is FYNNEI in the germline V gene. As DNA, the CDR3 is TGTGCCAGCAGTGACGCAGGCTCCAACACTGAAGCTTTCTTT. Its translation is CASSDAGSNTEAFF.

This clone is a singleton in its sample. The chain uses TRBV28 and TRBJ1-2, with 8 positions matching TRBD1. The CDR3 runs 17 residues. CDR1 is MDHEN, CDR2 SYDVKM, per germline. The ends lost 7 bases at V and 1 base at J; junction bases unmatched: 14. In DNA, the CDR3 is TGTGCCAGCAACTTCGCGCAGGGGGCGACCTTTAACTATGGCTACACCTTC. As protein: CASNFAQGATFNYGYTF.

The chain employs TRBV15 and TRBJ2-5; TRBD2 is a possible D gene (6 bases). Per the germline V gene, CDR1 is LNHNV and CDR2 is YYDKDF (reference sequence). CDR3 length: 15 residues. The V end lost 4 bases, the J end lost 1 base, and 13 bases lay between the germline ends. The CDR3 protein is CATSTTGGTQETQYF. CDR3 DNA sequence: TGTGCCACCAGCACTACCGGGGGAACCCAAGAGACCCAGTACTTC.

The chain joins TRBV13 to TRBJ1-2; perhaps TRBD1 as D (6 bases). From germline, CDR1 is PRHDT and CDR2 FYEKMQ (reference sequence). The CDR3 has 15 amino acids. The germline V and J ends were trimmed by 5 bases and 2 bases, with 15 bases remaining between them. Written as DNA, the CDR3 is TGTGCCAGCAGCCTGAGACAGGTGGGCAACTATGGCTACACCTTC. As protein: CASSLRQVGNYGYTF.

This clone is a singleton in its sample. The chain carries TRBV7-9 and TRBJ1-6; D gene unclear. Germline lookup yields CDR1 SEHNR and CDR2 FQNEAQ (reference sequence). V lost 5 bases, J lost 7 bases, and 12 bases lay in between. CDR3 length: 14 amino acids. The CDR3 is CASSKWTGNSPLHF. CDR3 nucleotides: TGTGCCAGCAGCAAATGGACGGGAAATTCACCCCTCCACTTT.